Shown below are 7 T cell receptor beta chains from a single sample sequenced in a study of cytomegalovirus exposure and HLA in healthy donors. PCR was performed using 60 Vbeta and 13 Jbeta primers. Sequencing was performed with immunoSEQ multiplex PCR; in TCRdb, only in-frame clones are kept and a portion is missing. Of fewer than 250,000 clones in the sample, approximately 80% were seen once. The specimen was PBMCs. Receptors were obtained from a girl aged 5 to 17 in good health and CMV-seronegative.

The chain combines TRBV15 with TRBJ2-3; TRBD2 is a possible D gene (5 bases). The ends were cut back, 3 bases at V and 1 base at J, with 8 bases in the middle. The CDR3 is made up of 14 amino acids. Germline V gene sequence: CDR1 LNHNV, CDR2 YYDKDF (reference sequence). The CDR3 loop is CATSREVRTDTQYF. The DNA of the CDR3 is TGTGCCACCAGCAGGGAGGTTCGCACAGATACGCAGTATTTT. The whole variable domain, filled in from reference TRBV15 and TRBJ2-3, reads DAMVIQNPRYQVTQFGKPVTLSCSQTLNHNVMYWYQQKSSQAPKLLFHYYDKDFNNEADTPDNFQSRRPNTSFCFLDIRSPGLGDTAMYLCATSREVRTDTQYFGPGTRLTVL.

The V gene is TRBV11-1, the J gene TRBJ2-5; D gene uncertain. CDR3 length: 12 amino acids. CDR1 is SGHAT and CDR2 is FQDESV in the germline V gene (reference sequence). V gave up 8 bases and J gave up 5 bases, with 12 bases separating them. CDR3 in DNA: TGTGCCAGCTCCTTCCAGTGGGAGACCCAGTACTTC. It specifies CASSFQWETQYF.

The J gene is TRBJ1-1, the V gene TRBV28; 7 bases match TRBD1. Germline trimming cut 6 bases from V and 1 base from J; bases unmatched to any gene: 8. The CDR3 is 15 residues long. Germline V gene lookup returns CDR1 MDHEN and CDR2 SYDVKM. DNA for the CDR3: TGTGCCAGCAGCCACAGGGGCCGTGGGAACACTGAAGCTTTCTTT. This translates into CASSHRGRGNTEAFF.

The CDR3 spells CAWKRGGVYEQFF. In nucleotides, the CDR3 is TGTGCCTGGAAGCGGGGGGGCGTCTATGAGCAGTTCTTC. The rearrangement uses TRBV30 and TRBJ2-1; TRBD2 agrees at 10 bases. Trimming cost V 4 bases and J 8 bases; bases outside gene matches: 5. This CDR3 comprises 13 residues. Germline lookup yields CDR1 GTSNPN and CDR2 SVGIG (reference sequence).

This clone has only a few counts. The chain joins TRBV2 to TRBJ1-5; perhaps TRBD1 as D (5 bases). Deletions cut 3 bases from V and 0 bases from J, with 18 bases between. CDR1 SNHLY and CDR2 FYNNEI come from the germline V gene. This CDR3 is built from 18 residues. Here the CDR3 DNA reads TGTGCCAGCAGTGACCAGGGAAATCTAGTGTATAGCAATCAGCCCCAGCATTTT. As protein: CASSDQGNLVYSNQPQHF.

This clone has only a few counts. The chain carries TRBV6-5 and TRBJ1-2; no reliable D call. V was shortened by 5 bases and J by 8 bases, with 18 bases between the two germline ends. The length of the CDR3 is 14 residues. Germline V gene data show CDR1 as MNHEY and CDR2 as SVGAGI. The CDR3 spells CASSPGRSGGGYTF. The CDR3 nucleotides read TGTGCCAGCAGTCCCGGCCGATCTGGAGGCGGCTACACCTTC.

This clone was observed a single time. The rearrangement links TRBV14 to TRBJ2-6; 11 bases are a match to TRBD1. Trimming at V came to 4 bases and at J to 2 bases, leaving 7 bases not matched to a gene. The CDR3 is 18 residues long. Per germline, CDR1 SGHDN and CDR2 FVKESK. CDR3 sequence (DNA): TGTGCCAGCAGCCCGTCACCGGGACAGGGGGCTGGGGCCAACGTCCTGACTTTC. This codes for CASSPSPGQGAGANVLTF.